The 18 T cell receptor beta chains reported below all come from one sample, sequenced in a study of shared clonotypes between healthy human individuals. CD45RO negativity and positive selection for CCR7 defined naive CD8 cells, a population that excluded terminally differentiated effector memory CD45RA+ cells. Only in-frame clones appear in the TCRdb table, and some are missing; sequencing was by immunoSEQ multiplex PCR. Of about 800,000 clones in the sample, 95% to 97% were seen once. The sample comprised naive CD8+ T cells sorted from blood. All receptors come from a man aged 30-40 years in good health.

The V gene is TRBV11-2, the J gene TRBJ1-4; D possibly corresponds to TRBD1 (5 bases). Between the trimmed V and J ends, which lost 5 bases and 3 bases, there was a span of 13 bases. The CDR3 spans 15 residues. Germline V gene lookup returns CDR1 SGHAT and CDR2 FQNNGV. The CDR3 spells CASSPLTDPNEKLFF. The CDR3 DNA follows: TGTGCCAGCAGCCCCCTGACAGACCCTAATGAAAAACTGTTTTTT.

Concerning this clone: Other DNA sequences in the sample encode the same CDR3. The V call is TRBV10-3, the J call TRBJ2-1, with D hard to call. CDR1 is ENHRY, CDR2 SYGVKD, per germline. The V end was cut by 4 bases, the J end by 0 bases, with 4 bases between. This CDR3 spans 13 amino acids. Here the CDR3 reads CAISAGSYNEQFF. The CDR3 DNA sequence: TGTGCCATCAGTGCAGGCTCCTACAATGAGCAGTTCTTC.

CDR3 region: CAWSTSGLLEFYEQYF. The CDR3 nucleotides read TGTGCCTGGAGTACGTCCGGACTACTAGAGTTCTACGAGCAGTACTTC. This rearrangement joins TRBV30 to TRBJ2-7; weak D call: TRBD2 (6 bases). Germline loops: CDR1 GTSNPN, CDR2 SVGIG (reference sequence). The V gene lost 2 bases and the J gene lost 3 bases, with 20 bases spanning the gap. CDR3 length equals 16 residues.

This chain connects TRBV4-1 to TRBJ2-1; D gene ambiguous. Germline V gives CDR1 MGHRA, CDR2 YSYEKL. V lost 0 bases and J lost 7, with 7 bases in between. CDR3 length equals 13 residues. CDR3 nucleotides: TGCGCCAGCAGCCAAGAAGTGTTGAATGAGCAGTTCTTC. Translation: CASSQEVLNEQFF.

This chain connects TRBV5-1 to TRBJ2-1; D perhaps matches TRBD1 (5 bases). Germline V gene lookup returns CDR1 SGHRS and CDR2 YFSETQ. The CDR3 covers 16 residues. Trimming removed 1 base at V and 2 bases at J, with 13 bases between. The CDR3 DNA reads as TGCGCCAGCAGCTTGCTTAAGGGGTTAGCCTACAATGAGCAGTTCTTC. The encoded protein is CASSLLKGLAYNEQFF.

This clone was recorded only once. The gene calls are TRBV7-2 and TRBJ2-5; the match to TRBD2 covers 10 bases. J lost 5 bases, V lost 2 bases, and 2 bases had no gene match. Germline CDR1 SGHTA, CDR2 FQGNSA. CDR3 size: 14 residues. The CDR3 nucleotides are TGTGCCAGCAGCTTACTAGCGGGAGTGGAGACCCAGTACTTC. Translation: CASSLLAGVETQYF. The full variable domain, with the rest looked up from reference TRBV7-2 and TRBJ2-5, is GAGVSQSPSNKVTEKGKDVELRCDPISGHTALYWYRQSLGQGLEFLIYFQGNSAPDKSGLPSDRFSAERTGGSVSTLTIQRTQQEDSAVYLCASSLLAGVETQYFGPGTRLLVL.

The chain employs TRBV10-2 and TRBJ2-7; TRBD2 is a possible D gene (5 bases). This CDR3 has 15 amino acids. Trimming took 0 bases from V and 2 from J, leaving 11 bases between them. Germline V gene lookup returns CDR1 WSHSY and CDR2 SAAADI. CDR3 bases: TGCGCCAGCAGTGAGTCGAGGGAGAGCACCTACGAGCAGTACTTC. This gives the protein CASSESRESTYEQYF.

This clone appeared a single time. The CDR3 reads CASSALTGNYGYTF. DNA of the CDR3: TGTGCCAGCAGCGCACTGACGGGCAACTATGGCTACACCTTC. The chain employs TRBV9 and TRBJ1-2; D gene unclear. The CDR3 consists of 14 residues. The germline V gene encodes CDR1 SGDLS and CDR2 YYNGEE. V lost 3 bases, J lost 2 bases, and 11 bases lay in between.

The chain is built from TRBV7-2 and TRBJ1-2; a weak D match, TRBD1 (5 bases). V shed 5 bases and J shed 8 bases, with 30 bases lying between them. The CDR3 length is 18 residues. The V gene's germline CDR1 is SGHTA and CDR2 FQGNSA. The CDR3 sequence: CASSRTGGQGRVLEGYTF. CDR3 sequence (DNA): TGTGCCAGCAGCCGTACGGGTGGGCAGGGTCGCGTCCTAGAGGGCTACACCTTC.

The chain couples TRBV27 to TRBJ1-2; D may be TRBD1 (6 bases). CDR1 MNHEY and CDR2 SMNVEV come from the germline V gene (reference sequence). This CDR3 is built from 16 residues. V lost 4 bases, J lost 7 bases, and 22 bases lay in between. Here the CDR3 reads CASSSTLQGITVGYTF. In DNA form, the CDR3 reads TGTGCCAGCAGTTCCACCCTACAGGGAATTACGGTTGGCTACACCTTC.

V gene TRBV7-9 combines with J gene TRBJ2-3; D ambiguous. CDR3 size: 12 residues. V was clipped by 3 bases and J by 4 bases, with 5 bases between them. Germline loops: CDR1 SEHNR, CDR2 FQNEAQ (reference sequence). The CDR3 sequence is CASSFVADTQYF. The CDR3 DNA reads as TGTGCCAGCAGCTTCGTAGCAGATACGCAGTATTTT.

The chain is built from TRBV25-1 and TRBJ2-7; tentatively, D is TRBD1 or TRBD2 (5 bases each). Germline V CDR1 and CDR2: MGHDK, SYGVNS. V was shortened by 2 bases and J by 0 bases, with 11 bases between the two germline ends. The CDR3 has 15 amino acids. CDR3 DNA: TGTGCCAGCAGTGAACCGGGACGTAGCTCCTACGAGCAGTACTTC. This translates into CASSEPGRSSYEQYF.

V gene TRBV6-1 combines with J gene TRBJ2-7, with a weak D call TRBD1 (5 bases). The CDR3 spans 15 residues. The germline V gene has CDR1 MNHNS and CDR2 SASEGT. Trimming removed 2 bases at V and 5 bases at J, with 16 bases between. Here the CDR3 DNA reads TGTGCCAGCAGTGAATCTCCAGGGCCGGCTGACGAGCAGTACTTC. This translates into CASSESPGPADEQYF.

The chain joins TRBV29-1 to TRBJ1-2; the D is unclear. Germline V gives CDR1 SQVTM, CDR2 ANQGSEA. With 5 bases removed from V and 2 bases from J, the gap between germline ends came to 6 bases. The CDR3 consists of 11 residues. This CDR3 reads CSVPQNYGYTF. In DNA form, the CDR3 reads TGCAGCGTTCCCCAAAACTATGGCTACACCTTC.

The chain is built from TRBV2 and TRBJ2-3, with 11 bases lining up with TRBD2. Germline-derived CDR1 and CDR2 are SNHLY and FYNNEI. V was clipped by 9 bases and J by 3 bases; unmatched bases: 8. The CDR3 spans 15 residues. CDR3 sequence: CARKKGLADTDTQYF. CDR3 in DNA: TGTGCCAGAAAAAAGGGACTAGCGGATACAGATACGCAGTATTTT.

The chain joins TRBV19 to TRBJ1-2; D uncertain. Per germline, CDR1 LNHDA and CDR2 SQIVND (reference sequence). This CDR3 contains 11 residues. Trimming pared 6 bases from V and 4 bases from J, leaving 6 bases between. The CDR3 nucleotides read TGTGCCAGTAGCCTTATCTATGGCTACACCTTC. It yields the protein CASSLIYGYTF.

This chain joins TRBV27 and TRBJ2-1, with 8 bases matching TRBD1. There are 15 residues in the CDR3. Germline V CDR1 and CDR2: MNHEY, SMNVEV (reference sequence). V was pared by 6 bases and J by 6 bases, with 10 bases of the junction left unmatched. CDR3 nucleotide sequence: TGTGCCAGCAGGTCAGGGGGCGCGAGGTCCAATGAGCAGTTCTTC. This gives the protein CASRSGGARSNEQFF.

This chain joins TRBV4-3 and TRBJ1-2; 9 nucleotides agree with TRBD1. Germline V gene sequence: CDR1 LGHNA, CDR2 YSLEER. V shed 0 bases and J 4 bases; nucleotides not matched to a gene: 3. The CDR3 runs to 15 residues. CDR3 sequence reads: CASSQEQQGAYGYTF. CDR3 bases: TGCGCCAGCAGCCAAGAACAACAGGGGGCCTATGGCTACACCTTC.